This T cell receptor (beta chain) was identified during a study of cytomegalovirus exposure and HLA in healthy donors. The germline V gene has CDR1 MGHRA and CDR2 YSYEKL. Trimming left V 0 bases short and J 4 bases short, with 19 bases between. The CDR3 sequence is 18 residues long. Concerning this clone itself: Antigen unknown.

When sampled, the donors appeared nominally healthy, though they likely had unrecorded immune exposures. Regarding the study as a whole: A later analysis found TCR association rates differed by HLA locus, highest for DRB1 and lowest for HLA-C.

The PCR used 60 Vbeta and 13 Jbeta primers. Only in-frame clones appear in the TCRdb table, and some are missing; sequencing was by immunoSEQ multiplex PCR. Of 100,000 to 150,000 clones in the sample, less than 90% were seen once. The origin of this receptor is a man between 18 and 35 years old in good health and CMV-seropositive. The genes are TRBV4-1 and TRBJ1-3, with D perhaps matching TRBD1 (5 bases). The sample consisted of PBMCs. The CDR3 loop is CASSQEASLGGVGNTIYF. The CDR3 DNA reads TGCGCCAGCAGCCAAGAAGCTTCCTTGGGAGGGGTCGGAAACACCATATATTTT.